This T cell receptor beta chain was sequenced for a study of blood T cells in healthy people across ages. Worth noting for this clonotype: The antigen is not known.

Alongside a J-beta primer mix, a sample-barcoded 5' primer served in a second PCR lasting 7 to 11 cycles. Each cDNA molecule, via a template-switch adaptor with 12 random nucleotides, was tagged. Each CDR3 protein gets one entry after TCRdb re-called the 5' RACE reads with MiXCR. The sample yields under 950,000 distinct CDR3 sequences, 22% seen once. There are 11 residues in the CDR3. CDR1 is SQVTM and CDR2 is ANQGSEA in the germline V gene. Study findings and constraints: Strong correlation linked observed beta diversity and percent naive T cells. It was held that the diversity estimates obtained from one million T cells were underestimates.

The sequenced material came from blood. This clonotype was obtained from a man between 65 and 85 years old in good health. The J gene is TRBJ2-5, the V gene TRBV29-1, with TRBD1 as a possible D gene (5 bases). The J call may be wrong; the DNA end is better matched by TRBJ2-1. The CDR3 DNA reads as TGCAGCGTTGACAGGGTCCATGAGCAGTTCTTC. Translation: CSVDRVHEQFF.